This is a list of T cell receptor beta chains from one sample in a study of blood T cell repertoires in COVID-19. The table came from immunoSEQ multiplex PCR; TCRdb's copy has only in-frame clones and leaves some out. The sample contains roughly 250,000 clones, around 85% of which appear only once. The sequencing input was peripheral blood. Source of these receptors: a woman older than 75 with acute or convalescent COVID-19. CDR3s include the opening cysteine and the closing phenylalanine or tryptophan. The D gene is left open where the match is weak. The size field is filled for only some rows; it gives once, few, many or a size class.

j_call: TRBJ1-3
clone_size: -
v_call: TRBV10-3
d_call: TRBD1
cdr3_aa: CAIQGSGNTIYF
cdr3_nt: TGTGCCATACAGGGGTCTGGAAACACCATATATTTT

j_call: TRBJ2-2
clone_size: -
v_call: TRBV2
d_call: TRBD2
cdr3_aa: CASKGTSGGTGELFF
cdr3_nt: TGTGCCAGCAAAGGGACTAGCGGGGGCACCGGGGAGCTGTTTTTT

j_call: TRBJ1-2
clone_size: -
v_call: TRBV28
d_call: TRBD1
cdr3_aa: CASRTTGKGSYGYTF
cdr3_nt: TGTGCCAGCAGAACGACAGGGAAGGGGAGCTATGGCTACACCTTC

j_call: TRBJ1-3
clone_size: -
v_call: TRBV3-1/TRBV3-2
d_call: TRBD1
cdr3_aa: CASSLQGIGNTIYF
cdr3_nt: TGTGCCAGCAGCCTACAGGGGATTGGAAACACCATATATTTT

j_call: TRBJ1-5
clone_size: once
v_call: TRBV6-6
d_call: -
cdr3_aa: CASSYSAQGGGAQHF
cdr3_nt: TGTGCCAGCAGTTACTCGGCGCAGGGAGGAGGAGCCCAGCATTTT

j_call: TRBJ1-1
clone_size: -
v_call: TRBV5-1
d_call: TRBD1
cdr3_aa: CASRTGGTEAFF
cdr3_nt: TGCGCCAGCAGAACAGGGGGCACTGAAGCTTTCTTT

j_call: TRBJ1-6
clone_size: -
v_call: TRBV18
d_call: TRBD1
cdr3_aa: CASSPGQGVGSPLHF
cdr3_nt: TGTGCCAGCTCACCCGGACAGGGGGTCGGTTCACCCCTCCACTTT

j_call: TRBJ1-5
clone_size: -
v_call: TRBV27
d_call: -
cdr3_aa: CASSSRGKGNQPQHF
cdr3_nt: TGTGCCAGCAGCTCCAGGGGAAAGGGCAATCAGCCCCAGCATTTT

j_call: TRBJ1-1
clone_size: -
v_call: TRBV7-2
d_call: TRBD1
cdr3_aa: CASSPRGFLTEAFF
cdr3_nt: TGTGCCAGCAGCCCCAGGGGGTTTCTGACTGAAGCTTTCTTT

j_call: TRBJ1-5
clone_size: -
v_call: TRBV28
d_call: TRBD1
cdr3_aa: CASKTGGNQPQHF
cdr3_nt: TGTGCCAGCAAAACAGGGGGCAATCAGCCCCAGCATTTT

j_call: TRBJ2-5
clone_size: few
v_call: TRBV11-3
d_call: TRBD1
cdr3_aa: CASSVGQGRQETQYF
cdr3_nt: TGTGCCAGCAGCGTTGGACAGGGGCGTCAAGAGACCCAGTACTTC

j_call: TRBJ2-1
clone_size: -
v_call: TRBV10-3
d_call: TRBD1
cdr3_aa: CAVAGTAYNEQFF
cdr3_nt: TGTGCCGTAGCCGGGACAGCCTACAATGAGCAGTTCTTC

j_call: TRBJ2-2
clone_size: -
v_call: TRBV10-3
d_call: TRBD2
cdr3_aa: CAISETGTSGINTGELFF
cdr3_nt: TGTGCCATCAGTGAGACCGGGACTAGCGGGATCAACACCGGGGAGCTGTTTTTT

j_call: TRBJ2-7
clone_size: few
v_call: TRBV6-5
d_call: -
cdr3_aa: CASSYGGGQNYEQYF
cdr3_nt: TGTGCCAGCAGTTACGGTGGTGGACAAAACTACGAGCAGTACTTC

j_call: TRBJ1-2
clone_size: -
v_call: TRBV2
d_call: -
cdr3_aa: CASSEVTRAPSGDYTF
cdr3_nt: TGTGCCAGCAGTGAAGTTACGCGGGCTCCTTCGGGGGACTACACCTTC

j_call: TRBJ1-1
clone_size: -
v_call: TRBV6-5
d_call: TRBD1
cdr3_aa: CASSSTGLAFF
cdr3_nt: TGTGCCAGCAGTTCGACAGGGCTGGCTTTCTTT

j_call: TRBJ2-5
clone_size: -
v_call: TRBV14
d_call: -
cdr3_aa: CASSQVDSPRGAQYF
cdr3_nt: TGTGCCAGCAGCCAAGTGGACAGTCCAAGGGGAGCCCAGTACTTC

j_call: TRBJ1-5
clone_size: -
v_call: TRBV24-1
d_call: TRBD1
cdr3_aa: CATSDARQGNQPQHF
cdr3_nt: TGTGCCACCAGTGACGCGCGACAGGGGAATCAGCCCCAGCATTTT

j_call: TRBJ1-4
clone_size: -
v_call: TRBV19
d_call: -
cdr3_aa: CASSHAGKLFF
cdr3_nt: TGTGCCAGTAGCCACGCAGGGAAACTGTTTTTT

j_call: TRBJ2-1
clone_size: -
v_call: TRBV2
d_call: -
cdr3_aa: CASSVDSPFYNEQFF
cdr3_nt: TGTGCCAGCAGTGTTGACAGTCCCTTCTACAATGAGCAGTTCTTC

j_call: TRBJ1-1
clone_size: -
v_call: TRBV20-1
d_call: -
cdr3_aa: CSAADTEAFF
cdr3_nt: TGCAGTGCCGCGGACACTGAAGCTTTCTTT

j_call: TRBJ2-7
clone_size: -
v_call: TRBV7-2
d_call: TRBD1
cdr3_aa: CASSPGQGAVYEQYF
cdr3_nt: TGTGCCAGCAGCCCCGGACAGGGGGCGGTATACGAGCAGTACTTC

j_call: TRBJ2-5
clone_size: -
v_call: TRBV5-1
d_call: -
cdr3_aa: CASSPRAGKQETQYF
cdr3_nt: TGCGCCAGCAGCCCCCGGGCAGGGAAACAAGAGACCCAGTACTTC

j_call: TRBJ1-3
clone_size: -
v_call: TRBV18
d_call: TRBD1
cdr3_aa: CASSEQGALSGNTIYF
cdr3_nt: TGTGCCAGCTCAGAGCAGGGGGCTCTCTCTGGAAACACCATATATTTT

j_call: TRBJ2-1
clone_size: once
v_call: TRBV5-1
d_call: -
cdr3_aa: CASSLGQLVSYNEQFF
cdr3_nt: TGCGCCAGCAGCTTAGGTCAGCTAGTTTCCTACAATGAGCAGTTCTTC

j_call: TRBJ2-7
clone_size: -
v_call: TRBV2
d_call: TRBD1
cdr3_aa: CASSGTGNYEQYF
cdr3_nt: TGTGCCAGCAGTGGGACAGGGAACTACGAGCAGTACTTC

j_call: TRBJ1-6
clone_size: -
v_call: TRBV3-1/TRBV3-2
d_call: -
cdr3_aa: CASTRREGNSPLHF
cdr3_nt: TGTGCCAGCACCCGCAGGGAGGGTAATTCACCCCTCCACTTT

j_call: TRBJ1-2
clone_size: -
v_call: TRBV28
d_call: TRBD1
cdr3_aa: CAILGQGLRGGGYTF
cdr3_nt: TGTGCCATCCTCGGACAGGGGCTTCGGGGGGGTGGCTACACCTTC

j_call: TRBJ1-6
clone_size: many
v_call: TRBV5-5
d_call: -
cdr3_aa: CASSPARDRSPLHF
cdr3_nt: TGTGCCAGCAGCCCCGCCAGGGATCGTTCACCCCTCCACTTT

j_call: TRBJ2-1
clone_size: -
v_call: TRBV23-1
d_call: -
cdr3_aa: CASSSSGSMRDEQFF
cdr3_nt: TGCGCCAGCAGTTCTTCTGGTAGTATGAGGGATGAGCAGTTCTTC

j_call: TRBJ1-1
clone_size: -
v_call: TRBV5-4
d_call: -
cdr3_aa: CASSFTLGGGGTEAFF
cdr3_nt: TGTGCCAGCAGCTTCACTTTAGGCGGGGGAGGCACTGAAGCTTTCTTT

j_call: TRBJ2-2
clone_size: -
v_call: TRBV6-4
d_call: -
cdr3_aa: CASSDSRLTNLRRELFF
cdr3_nt: TGTGCCAGCAGTGACTCGAGACTCACCAACCTGAGGAGGGAGCTGTTTTTT

j_call: TRBJ1-3
clone_size: once
v_call: TRBV28
d_call: TRBD1
cdr3_aa: CASRNRGLGNTIYF
cdr3_nt: TGTGCCAGCAGGAACAGGGGGCTCGGAAACACCATATATTTT

j_call: TRBJ1-2
clone_size: -
v_call: TRBV28
d_call: -
cdr3_aa: CASSSPKEANYGYTF
cdr3_nt: TGTGCCAGCAGTTCCCCAAAGGAGGCTAACTATGGCTACACCTTC

j_call: TRBJ2-7
clone_size: -
v_call: TRBV11-2
d_call: -
cdr3_aa: CASSLDEGAYEQYF
cdr3_nt: TGTGCCAGCAGCTTAGATGAGGGGGCCTACGAGCAGTACTTC

j_call: TRBJ1-3
clone_size: few
v_call: TRBV5-1
d_call: TRBD1
cdr3_aa: CASSRASGTGTNTIYF
cdr3_nt: TGCGCCAGCAGTCGTGCGTCCGGGACAGGGACAAACACCATATATTTT

j_call: TRBJ1-2
clone_size: -
v_call: TRBV5-6
d_call: TRBD1
cdr3_aa: CASSQYRGAGYGYTF
cdr3_nt: TGTGCCAGCAGTCAATACAGGGGCGCGGGCTATGGCTACACCTTC

j_call: TRBJ1-5
clone_size: few
v_call: TRBV9
d_call: TRBD1
cdr3_aa: CASSSRQGAQLSNQPQHF
cdr3_nt: TGTGCCAGCAGCTCCCGACAGGGGGCCCAACTTAGCAATCAGCCCCAGCATTTT

j_call: TRBJ1-5
clone_size: -
v_call: TRBV2
d_call: TRBD1
cdr3_aa: CASSADRGNQPQHF
cdr3_nt: TGTGCCAGCAGTGCGGACAGGGGCAATCAGCCCCAGCATTTT

j_call: TRBJ1-6
clone_size: -
v_call: TRBV28
d_call: -
cdr3_aa: CASSLGGGNSPLHF
cdr3_nt: TGTGCCAGCAGTTTAGGGGGAGGTAATTCACCCCTCCACTTT

j_call: TRBJ1-2
clone_size: once
v_call: TRBV3-1/TRBV3-2
d_call: -
cdr3_aa: CASSPTSQGRDGYTF
cdr3_nt: TGTGCCAGCAGCCCCACCTCCCAGGGCCGGGATGGCTACACCTTC

j_call: TRBJ2-3
clone_size: -
v_call: TRBV18
d_call: TRBD2
cdr3_aa: CATWEGQYSTDTQYF
cdr3_nt: TGTGCCACCTGGGAGGGGCAGTATAGCACAGATACGCAGTATTTT

j_call: TRBJ1-6
clone_size: -
v_call: TRBV11-1
d_call: -
cdr3_aa: CASSRTRTYNSPLHF
cdr3_nt: TGTGCCAGCAGTCGCACGCGGACCTATAATTCACCCCTCCACTTT

j_call: TRBJ2-3
clone_size: -
v_call: TRBV5-4
d_call: -
cdr3_aa: CASSSLTPTDTQYF
cdr3_nt: TGTGCCAGCAGCTCCCTAACCCCTACAGATACGCAGTATTTT

j_call: TRBJ2-1
clone_size: -
v_call: TRBV24-1
d_call: TRBD1
cdr3_aa: CATSEPFFGTDYNEQFF
cdr3_nt: TGTGCCACCAGTGAACCCTTTTTCGGGACAGATTACAATGAGCAGTTCTTC

j_call: TRBJ2-6
clone_size: -
v_call: TRBV5-1
d_call: TRBD1
cdr3_aa: CASSRQGALTGANVLTF
cdr3_nt: TGCGCCAGCAGTCGACAGGGGGCACTGACTGGGGCCAACGTCCTGACTTTC

j_call: TRBJ1-2
clone_size: -
v_call: TRBV10-1
d_call: -
cdr3_aa: CASNERQKVRYHYGYTF
cdr3_nt: TGCGCCAGCAATGAACGACAGAAAGTCCGTTACCACTATGGCTACACCTTC